The 26 T cell receptor beta chains below were found in one sample sequenced in a study of blood T cell repertoires in COVID-19. Profiling relied on immunoSEQ multiplex PCR, and the TCRdb table lists in-frame clones only, not all of them. Seen here are about 210,000 clones, around 81% observed once, and the top ten hold around 8.9%. Sequencing input: PBMCs or T cells enriched from blood (not recorded which). The receptors were sampled from a woman between 45 and 65 years old with acute COVID-19.

The chain couples TRBV18 to TRBJ2-1; 9 bases are a match to TRBD1. Germline V lookup: CDR1 KGHSH, CDR2 LQKENI. V gave up 5 bases and J gave up 7 bases; unmatched junction bases: 9. CDR3 length: 15 amino acids. CDR3 amino acids: CASSETGQGANEQFF. The CDR3 nucleotides are TGTGCCAGCTCAGAAACGGGACAGGGCGCTAATGAGCAGTTCTTC. The variable domain in full, with the rest retrieved from reference TRBV18 and TRBJ2-1, is NAGVMQNPRHLVRRRGQEARLRCSPMKGHSHVYWYRQLPEEGLKFMVYLQKENIIDESGMPKERFSAEFPKEGPSILRIQQVVRGDSAAYFCASSETGQGANEQFFGPGTRLTVL.

The J gene is TRBJ2-1, the V gene TRBV11-2; 10 bases agree with TRBD2. The junction had 6 bases not matched to a gene; V was cut back by 1 base and J by 6 bases. The germline CDR1 and CDR2 sequences are SGHAT and FQNNGV. CDR3 length: 16 residues. The CDR3 sequence: CASSLVGSGGGNEQFF. In nucleotides, the CDR3 is TGTGCCAGCAGCTTAGTAGGGAGCGGGGGGGGCAATGAGCAGTTCTTC.

The rearrangement links TRBV15 to TRBJ2-7; D gene ambiguous. The CDR3 contains 13 residues. Trimming pared 0 bases from V and 6 bases from J, leaving 9 bases between. CDR1 is LNHNV and CDR2 is YYDKDF in the germline V gene (reference sequence). The CDR3 here is CATSRDSPGEQYF. The CDR3 DNA reads TGTGCCACCAGCAGAGATAGTCCCGGCGAGCAGTACTTC.

The chain is built from TRBV7-8 and TRBJ2-1, with 12 bases lining up with TRBD2. V trimming: 5 bases; J trimming: 0 bases; junction bases outside the gene matches: 8. The germline CDR1 and CDR2 sequences are SGHVS and FQNEAQ. The CDR3 sequence is 18 residues long. The CDR3 DNA reads TGTGCCAGCAGCCCCCGGACTAGCGGGGTGAGCTCCTACAATGAGCAGTTCTTC. Translated: CASSPRTSGVSSYNEQFF.

The chain combines TRBV4-3 with TRBJ2-7; 7 nucleotides agree with TRBD2. Germline V gives CDR1 LGHNA, CDR2 YSLEER. The CDR3 totals 12 residues. Losses at the gene ends were 6 bases for V and 3 bases for J; bases not matched to a gene: 2. CDR3 DNA sequence: TGCGCCAGCAGGGGGGGGATCTACGAGCAGTACTTC. Encoded protein: CASRGGIYEQYF.

This chain connects TRBV7-7 to TRBJ1-2, with 9 bases fitting TRBD1. CDR1 is SSHAT and CDR2 is FNYEAQ in the germline V gene (reference sequence). The length of the CDR3 is 14 residues. The ends lost 4 bases at V and 6 bases at J; junction bases unmatched: 6. In DNA, the CDR3 is TGTGCCAGCAGCTCGCGGGACAGGGTTGATGGCTACACCTTC. It specifies CASSSRDRVDGYTF.

V gene TRBV18 combines with J gene TRBJ2-7, with 7 bases identical to TRBD2. The CDR3 length is 16 residues. After removal of 0 bases from V and 7 bases from J, the junction contained 12 bases not matched to a gene. CDR1 is KGHSH, CDR2 LQKENI, per germline. CDR3: CASSPPLGLGSSEQYF. The CDR3 DNA reads as TGTGCCAGCTCACCACCGTTAGGACTAGGTTCATCTGAGCAGTACTTC.

CDR3 coding DNA: TGTGCCAGTAGTATAGGAGGGCTCCGCTCCTACAATGAGCAGTTCTTC. It encodes CASSIGGLRSYNEQFF. The chain has TRBV19 and TRBJ2-1, with a weak D call TRBD2 (5 bases). Trimming took 1 base from V and 0 from J, leaving 10 bases between them. The CDR3 runs 16 residues. Germline assignment: CDR1 LNHDA and CDR2 SQIVND (reference sequence).

This CDR3 reads CASSLGRYSSGNTIYF. The CDR3 DNA reads TGTGCCAGCAGCTTAGGGCGGTATAGCTCTGGAAACACCATATATTTT. The rearrangement joins TRBV7-2 to TRBJ1-3; D is undetermined. Germline V CDR1 and CDR2: SGHTA, FQGNSA. V lost 1 base and J lost 0, with 10 bases in between. This CDR3 is 16 amino acids long.

The chain joins TRBV7-2 to TRBJ1-2, with 12 bases that match TRBD1. The germline CDR1 and CDR2 sequences are SGHTA and FQGNSA. After removal of 5 bases from V and 4 bases from J, the junction contained 5 bases not matched to a gene. The CDR3 loop spans 15 amino acids. CDR3 sequence: CASSLGTGGFYGYTF. CDR3 in DNA: TGTGCCAGCAGCCTCGGGACAGGGGGCTTCTATGGCTACACCTTC.

The gene calls are TRBV7-2 and TRBJ2-5; 7 bases map to TRBD1. CDR3 length: 15 residues. J gave up 3 bases and V 1 base, and 5 bases lay outside the gene matches. Germline CDR1 is SGHTA and CDR2 is FQGNSA. In DNA form, the CDR3 reads TGTGCCAGCAGCTTAGGGGGGCAGGGGGAAGAGACCCAGTACTTC. Protein: CASSLGGQGEETQYF.

The chain has TRBV7-2 and TRBJ1-1; the match to TRBD1 covers 7 bases. The CDR3 has 17 amino acids. Losses at the gene ends were 5 bases for V and 0 bases for J; bases not matched to a gene: 12. Germline V gene lookup returns CDR1 SGHTA and CDR2 FQGNSA. The CDR3 sequence is CASSQRRADRLNTEAFF. DNA of the CDR3: TGTGCCAGCAGCCAGAGACGAGCGGACAGGCTGAACACTGAAGCTTTCTTT.

This clone was counted at least ten times. The chain has TRBV9 and TRBJ2-5; no firm D call. Per the germline V gene, CDR1 is SGDLS and CDR2 is YYNGEE. CDR3 size: 14 residues. V dropped 1 base and J dropped 0 bases, with 7 bases sitting between them. This CDR3 is CASSVWSNQETQYF. CDR3 DNA: TGTGCCAGCAGCGTATGGAGTAACCAAGAGACCCAGTACTTC.

This chain joins TRBV7-9 and TRBJ2-2, with 9 bases matching TRBD2. The CDR3 extends over 18 amino acids. Germline CDR1 and CDR2: SEHNR and FQNEAQ (reference sequence). Germline trimming cut 3 bases from V and 2 bases from J; bases unmatched to any gene: 10. The CDR3 DNA follows: TGTGCCAGCAGCTTCCCCATTTTAGCGGGGGCAAACACCGGGGAGCTGTTTTTT. Protein product: CASSFPILAGANTGELFF. The full variable domain, rest sourced from reference TRBV7-9 and TRBJ2-2, is DTGVSQNPRHKITKRGQNVTFRCDPISEHNRLYWYRQTLGQGPEFLTYFQNEAQLEKSRLLSDRFSAERPKGSFSTLEIQRTEQGDSAMYLCASSFPILAGANTGELFFGEGSRLTVL.

This clone occurred many times. This chain links TRBV29-1 with TRBJ2-7; 8 nucleotides align to TRBD1. Germline V gives CDR1 SQVTM, CDR2 ANQGSEA. The CDR3 has 16 residues. With 6 bases clipped from V and 4 bases from J, the junction kept 17 bases outside the gene matches. The CDR3 DNA sequence: TGCAGCGTACGCAGGGGGCCCGAATCCGAATTATACGAGCAGTACTTC. Translating it yields CSVRRGPESELYEQYF.

V and J are TRBV28 and TRBJ2-5, with 11 nucleotides matching TRBD2. V dropped 6 bases and J dropped 3; count of bases not matched to a gene: 12. The CDR3 is 17 residues long. The germline V gene encodes CDR1 MDHEN and CDR2 SYDVKM. The CDR3 reads CASSSEGASGGKETQYF. For the CDR3, the DNA is TGTGCCAGCAGCTCGGAAGGGGCTAGCGGGGGGAAAGAGACCCAGTACTTC.

The gene calls are TRBV29-1 and TRBJ1-1; TRBD1 agrees at 8 bases. The CDR3 is 14 residues long. The junction had 8 bases not matched to a gene; V was cut back by 6 bases and J by 2 bases. From germline, CDR1 is SQVTM and CDR2 ANQGSEA. The CDR3 is CSVGGQGRNTEAFF. The CDR3 coding sequence is TGCAGCGTGGGCGGACAGGGAAGAAACACTGAAGCTTTCTTT.

The V and J genes are TRBV18 and TRBJ2-4; D perhaps matches TRBD1 (6 bases). This CDR3 has 18 residues. Germline lookup yields CDR1 KGHSH and CDR2 LQKENI. The V gene lost 4 bases and the J gene lost 2 bases, with 21 bases spanning the gap. The CDR3 nucleotides are TGTGCCAGCTCACTATACCCATCTAAGACAGGTTCCAAAAACATTCAGTACTTC. Translation: CASSLYPSKTGSKNIQYF.

This clone was detected once. The chain uses TRBV7-9 and TRBJ1-1; TRBD1 matches 10 bases. Trimming at V came to 5 bases and at J to 7 bases, leaving 13 bases not matched to a gene. Germline CDR1 reads SEHNR; CDR2 reads FQNEAQ (reference sequence). The CDR3 is 16 residues long. CDR3 bases: TGTGCCAGCAGCCCAACTAGGGACAGGGGTGTGAATGAAGCTTTCTTT. As protein: CASSPTRDRGVNEAFF.

This clone has a handful of counts. This chain joins TRBV6-4 and TRBJ1-2, with 7 nucleotides matching TRBD1. V dropped 2 bases and J dropped 11; count of bases not matched to a gene: 11. This CDR3 has 14 amino acids. Germline V gene data show CDR1 as MRHNA and CDR2 as SNTAGT. CDR3 sequence: CASSDEFTGQSYTF. CDR3 nucleotides: TGTGCCAGCAGTGACGAATTTACGGGACAGTCTTACACCTTC.

This clone was seen only a few times. V usage is TRBV2 and J usage is TRBJ1-1; 7 bases map to TRBD1. The ends lost 4 bases at V and 0 bases at J; junction bases unmatched: 11. This CDR3 spans 17 amino acids. The germline CDR1 and CDR2 sequences are SNHLY and FYNNEI. This CDR3 reads CASSVSGQSFLNTEAFF. The CDR3 nucleotides are TGTGCCAGCAGTGTGTCGGGACAGTCGTTCCTGAACACTGAAGCTTTCTTT.

Remarks on this clone: A read error may produce the germline difference seen at one junction end. The chain recombines TRBV6-2 or TRBV6-3 with TRBJ1-5, with 7 bases identical to TRBD1. The CDR3 contains 16 residues. Germline lookup yields CDR1 MNHEY and CDR2 SVGEGT. CDR3 coding DNA: TGTGCCAGCAGTTACGAAGACCCGACAGGGCCGGAATTAACCTATTTT. Translation gives CASSYEDPTGPELTYF.

The chain carries TRBV2 and TRBJ2-2; D gene unclear. Germline CDR1 is SNHLY and CDR2 is FYNNEI. The CDR3 extends over 13 amino acids. With 7 bases removed from V and 5 bases from J, the gap between germline ends came to 11 bases. The CDR3 nucleotides are TGTGCCAGCAAACCTGACGGGACCGGGGAGCTGTTTTTT. Protein sequence: CASKPDGTGELFF.

The gene calls are TRBV4-2 and TRBJ2-7; the match to TRBD1 covers 7 bases. The junction had 4 bases not matched to a gene; V was cut back by 0 bases and J by 2 bases. CDR3 length: 15 amino acids. The germline V gene encodes CDR1 LGHNA and CDR2 YNFKEQ. DNA of the CDR3: TGTGCCAGCAGCCAAGATTTCCAGGGGGCCTACGAGCAGTACTTC. The encoded protein is CASSQDFQGAYEQYF.

This chain links TRBV28 with TRBJ2-7; TRBD1 aligns across 10 bases. There are 13 residues in the CDR3. The germline gives CDR1 MDHEN, CDR2 SYDVKM. Trimming removed 6 bases from V and 4 bases from J; junction bases left unmatched: 3. As DNA, the CDR3 is TGTGCCAGCAGAGGACAGGGGGAATACGAGCAGTACTTC. This encodes CASRGQGEYEQYF.

J is TRBJ1-2 and V is TRBV2; D ambiguous. Trimming took 6 bases from V and 5 from J, leaving 10 bases between them. CDR3 length: 12 residues. The germline V gene encodes CDR1 SNHLY and CDR2 FYNNEI. CDR3 sequence reads: CASREDGYGYTF. Here the CDR3 DNA reads TGTGCCAGCAGGGAGGACGGGTATGGCTACACCTTC.